Each of the 10 T cell receptor beta chains below was sequenced from the same sample in a study of blood T cell repertoires in COVID-19. Assay used: immunoSEQ multiplex PCR; TCRdb lists only in-frame clones, some missing. The sample comprises over 85,000 clones, roughly 90% of which are singletons, and roughly 20% rests with the top ten. Input material: peripheral blood. These receptors were taken from a woman older than 75 with acute or convalescent COVID-19.

The chain joins TRBV19 to TRBJ2-2, with D perhaps matching TRBD2 (6 bases). CDR1 and CDR2 (germline): LNHDA, SQIVND (reference sequence). The CDR3 is 15 amino acids. V was shortened by 6 bases and J by 6 bases, with 17 bases between the two germline ends. The CDR3 DNA is TGTGCCAGTAGCTCGCCGGGACTGGGGGCCGGGGAGCTGTTTTTT. Amino acids: CASSSPGLGAGELFF.

The CDR3 here is CASSLRTAQETQYF. The CDR3 DNA reads TGTGCCAGCAGCTTACGGACTGCCCAAGAGACCCAGTACTTC. The chain has TRBV11-1 and TRBJ2-5; possibly TRBD2 for D (5 bases). CDR3 size: 14 residues. V gave up 2 bases and J gave up 1 base, with 8 bases separating them. Germline V gene lookup returns CDR1 SGHAT and CDR2 FQDESV (reference sequence). The full variable domain, in which reference TRBV11-1 and TRBJ2-5 provide the parts outside the CDR3, is EAEVAQSPRYKITEKSQAVAFWCDPISGHATLYWYRQILGQGPELLVQFQDESVVDDSQLPKDRFSAERLKGVDSTLKIQPAELGDSAMYLCASSLRTAQETQYFGPGTRLLVL.

The CDR3 is CASSHGKGADEQFF. In DNA, the CDR3 is TGTGCCAGCAGCCACGGTAAGGGGGCGGATGAGCAGTTCTTC. The chain combines TRBV3-1 (or the pseudogene TRBV3-2) with TRBJ2-1, with 7 nucleotides matching TRBD1. CDR1 LGHDT and CDR2 YNNKEL come from the germline V gene (reference sequence). J gave up 8 bases and V 3 bases, and 7 bases lay outside the gene matches. The CDR3 is 14 residues long.

Written as DNA, the CDR3 is TGTGCCATCAGGGCAGGGACAGACAATCAGCCCCAGCATTTT. Translated: CAIRAGTDNQPQHF. This chain uses TRBV10-3 with TRBJ1-5; 7 nucleotides line up with TRBD1. CDR1 and CDR2 (germline): ENHRY, SYGVKD. The CDR3 runs to 14 residues. V lost 6 bases to trimming and J lost 3 bases; unmatched junction nucleotides: 5.

DNA of the CDR3: TGTGCCAGCAGCCAAGCCCCGTTGGGGGGATATCAGCCCCAGCATTTT. It translates to CASSQAPLGGYQPQHF. This chain uses TRBV4-2 with TRBJ1-5; TRBD1 might be the D (5 bases). Germline V lookup: CDR1 LGHNA, CDR2 YNFKEQ. The CDR3 runs to 16 residues. V lost 1 base, J lost 5 bases, and 15 bases lay in between.

V and J are TRBV10-3 and TRBJ1-4; D remains ambiguous. V was shortened by 4 bases and J by 1 base, with 10 bases between the two germline ends. Germline lookup yields CDR1 ENHRY and CDR2 SYGVKD. The length of the CDR3 is 15 residues. The CDR3 region has the DNA TGTGCCATCAGTGGTGACGGAGGAACTAATGAAAAACTGTTTTTT. Translating gives CAISGDGGTNEKLFF.

The chain employs TRBV6-5 and TRBJ1-6, with 11 bases aligning to TRBD1. This CDR3 spans 15 amino acids. The trim removed 5 bases at V and 9 bases at J, leaving 6 bases unmatched. Looked up from germline, CDR1 is MNHEY and CDR2 is SVGAGI. The CDR3 DNA reads TGTGCCAGCAGTCCCGGGACAGGGGGGGTTTCACCCCTCCACTTT. Its translation is CASSPGTGGVSPLHF.

The chain carries TRBV27 and TRBJ1-2; D is possibly TRBD1 (5 bases). Deletions cut 4 bases from V and 8 bases from J, with 14 bases between. The CDR3 extends over 13 amino acids. Germline loops: CDR1 MNHEY, CDR2 SMNVEV (reference sequence). CDR3 protein: CASSSRRGGGYTF. The DNA for the CDR3 is TGTGCCAGCAGTTCCCGGAGGGGAGGAGGCTACACCTTC.

The chain links TRBV10-3 to TRBJ2-7; TRBD2 agrees at 8 bases. This CDR3 region has 17 residues. Germline CDR1 reads ENHRY; CDR2 reads SYGVKD. Trimming cost V 7 bases and J 0 bases; bases outside gene matches: 14. DNA of the CDR3: TGTGCCATCAAATACGGAGCGGGGGTAACAAGCTCCTACGAGCAGTACTTC. It is translated as CAIKYGAGVTSSYEQYF.

The V and J genes are TRBV6-1 and TRBJ1-5; a possible D gene is TRBD1 (6 bases). Germline V gives CDR1 MNHNS, CDR2 SASEGT. CDR3 size: 13 residues. V lost 0 bases and J lost 7, with 7 bases in between. The CDR3 region has the DNA TGTGCCAGCAGTGAAGCCAGGGGCCAGCCCCAGCATTTT. Translation: CASSEARGQPQHF.